These T cell receptor beta chains were read from a single sample in a study of patients and donors after allogeneic stem cell transplantation. TCRdb processed the RT-PCR reads anew with MiXCR; each CDR3 protein has one entry. The repertoire holds about 57,000 distinct CDR3 sequences, with 13% as singletons. Sequencing used blood, either unsorted or a sorted T cell fraction (not recorded which). The receptors stem from a human donor who was either an allogeneic HSCT recipient or a stem cell or donor lymphocyte infusion donor (not recorded which). It is not recorded whose cells these are; they may come from a transplant donor. CDR3s include the opening cysteine and the closing phenylalanine or tryptophan. Fields, in order: clone size, J gene, V gene, D gene, CDR3 protein, CDR3 DNA. A D gene is named only where the DNA matches it firmly. Clone size is not always given. Where it is, it says once, few, many or a class for expanded clones.

few | TRBJ2-7 | TRBV7-9 | . | CASSLLTNPYEQYF | TGTGCCAGCAGCTTATTGACTAACCCCTACGAGCAGTACTTC
many | TRBJ1-2 | TRBV7-6 | . | CASSLGGINYGYTF | TGTGCCAGCAGCTTAGGGGGGATTAACTATGGCTACACCTTC
few | TRBJ2-2 | TRBV2 | . | CASNGGEYTGELFF | TGTGCCAGCAATGGGGGAGAATATACCGGGGAGCTGTTTTTT
few | TRBJ2-5 | TRBV27 | . | CASSLQTSLETQYF | TGTGCCAGCAGTTTACAAACTTCTCTAGAGACCCAGTACTTC
many | TRBJ1-1 | TRBV12-3/TRBV12-4 | . | CASTVQLNTEAFF | TGTGCCAGCACCGTACAGCTGAACACTGAAGCTTTCTTT
many | TRBJ2-1 | TRBV12-3/TRBV12-4 | . | CASSLEGGSSYNEQFF | TGTGCCAGCAGTTTAGAAGGGGGGAGCTCCTACAATGAGCAGTTCTTC
few | TRBJ2-7 | TRBV12-3/TRBV12-4 | . | CASSFKGVSYEQYF | TGTGCCAGCAGTTTCAAGGGGGTCTCCTACGAGCAGTACTTC
few | TRBJ2-1 | TRBV7-6 | TRBD1 | CASSTGQGTYNEQFF | TGTGCCAGCAGCACAGGACAGGGGACCTACAATGAGCAGTTCTTC
few | TRBJ2-3 | TRBV20-1 | TRBD2 | CSAIFGLAEGADTQYF | TGCAGTGCAATCTTTGGACTAGCGGAGGGGGCAGATACGCAGTATTTT
. | TRBJ2-7 | TRBV27 | . | CASSPIPLGAGEQYF | TGTGCCAGCAGTCCTATCCCACTCGGGGCAGGCGAGCAGTACTTC
many | TRBJ2-1 | TRBV7-2 | TRBD2 | CASSLSPAGAYNEQFF | TGTGCCAGCAGCTTAAGTCCAGCGGGAGCCTACAATGAGCAGTTCTTC
few | TRBJ2-7 | TRBV29-1 | TRBD1 | CSAGDRDIEQYF | TGCAGCGCCGGGGACAGGGATATCGAGCAGTACTTC
. | TRBJ2-7 | TRBV15 | TRBD1 | CATSSPGTGVYERYF | TGTGCCACCAGCAGTCCCGGGACAGGAGTCTACGAGCGGTACTTC
many | TRBJ1-5 | TRBV12-3/TRBV12-4 | . | CASSLGQGWEPQHF | TGTGCCAGCAGTTTGGGGCAGGGGTGGGAGCCCCAGCATTTT
few | TRBJ1-2 | TRBV7-8 | . | CASSLRRLGFYGYTF | TGTGCCAGCAGCTTAAGGCGGCTGGGTTTCTATGGCTACACCTTC
many | TRBJ1-1 | TRBV20-1 | TRBD1 | CSARSSGQGTGGAFF | TGCAGTGCTAGATCGTCCGGACAGGGGACTGGGGGAGCTTTCTTT